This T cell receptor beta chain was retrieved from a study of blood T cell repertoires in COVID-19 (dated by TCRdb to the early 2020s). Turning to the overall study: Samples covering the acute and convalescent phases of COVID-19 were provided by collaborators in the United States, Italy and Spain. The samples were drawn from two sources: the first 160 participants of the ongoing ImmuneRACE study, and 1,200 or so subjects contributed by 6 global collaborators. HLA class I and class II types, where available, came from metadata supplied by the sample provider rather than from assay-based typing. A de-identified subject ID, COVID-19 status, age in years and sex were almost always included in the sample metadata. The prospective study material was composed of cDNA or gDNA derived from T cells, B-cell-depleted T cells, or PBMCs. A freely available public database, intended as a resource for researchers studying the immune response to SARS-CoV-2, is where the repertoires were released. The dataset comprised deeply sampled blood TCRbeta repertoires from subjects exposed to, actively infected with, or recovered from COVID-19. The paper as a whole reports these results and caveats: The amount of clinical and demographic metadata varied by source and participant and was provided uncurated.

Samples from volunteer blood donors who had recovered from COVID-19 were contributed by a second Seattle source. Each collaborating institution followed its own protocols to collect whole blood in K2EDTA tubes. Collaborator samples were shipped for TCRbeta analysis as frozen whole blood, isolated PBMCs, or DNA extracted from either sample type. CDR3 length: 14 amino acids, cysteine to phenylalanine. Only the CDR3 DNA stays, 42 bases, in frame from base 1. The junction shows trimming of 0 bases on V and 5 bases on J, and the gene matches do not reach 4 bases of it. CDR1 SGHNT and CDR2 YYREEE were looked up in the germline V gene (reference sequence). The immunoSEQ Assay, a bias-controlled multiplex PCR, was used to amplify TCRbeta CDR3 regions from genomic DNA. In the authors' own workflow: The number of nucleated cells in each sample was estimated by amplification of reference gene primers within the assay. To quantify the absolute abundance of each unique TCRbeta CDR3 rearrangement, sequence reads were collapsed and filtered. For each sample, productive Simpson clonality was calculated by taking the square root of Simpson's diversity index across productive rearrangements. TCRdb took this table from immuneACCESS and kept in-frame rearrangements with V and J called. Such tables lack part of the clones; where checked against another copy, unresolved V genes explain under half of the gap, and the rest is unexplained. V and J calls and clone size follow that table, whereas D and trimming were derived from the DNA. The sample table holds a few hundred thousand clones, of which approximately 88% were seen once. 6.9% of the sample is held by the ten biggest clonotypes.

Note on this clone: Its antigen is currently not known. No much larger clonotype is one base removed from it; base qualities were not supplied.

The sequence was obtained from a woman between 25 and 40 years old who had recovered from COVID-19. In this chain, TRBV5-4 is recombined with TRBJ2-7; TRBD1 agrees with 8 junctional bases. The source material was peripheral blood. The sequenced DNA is TGTGCCAGCAGCTTGGACCAGGGGGCTGACGAGCAGTACTTC. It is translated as CASSLDQGADEQYF.